This is a list of T cell receptor beta chains from one sample in a study of blood T cell repertoires in COVID-19. The table came from immunoSEQ multiplex PCR; TCRdb's copy has only in-frame clones and leaves some out. The repertoire consists of 200,000 to 250,000 clones, with around 83% occurring once and the leading ten covering around 8%. Sequences were obtained from peripheral blood. These receptors originate from a woman older than 75 with COVID-19, enrolled during active disease. Both conserved end residues are part of each CDR3. D genes are given only for firm matches. Expanded clones are given a class, and other clones once, few, many or no size at all.

CASSSSAGGEQYF,TGTGCCAGCAGCTCCTCGGCCGGGGGCGAGCAGTACTTC,-,TRBJ2-7,13,-,TRBV3-1/TRBV3-2
CASLRRGRRTGELFF,TGTGCCAGTTTAAGGAGGGGGCGCAGGACCGGGGAGCTGTTTTTT,-,TRBJ2-2,15,-,TRBV28
CASSIPSERAGYTF,TGTGCCAGTAGTATCCCGTCCGAGCGAGCCGGCTACACCTTC,-,TRBJ1-2,14,-,TRBV19
CASSLTGQGANGELFF,TGTGCCAGCAGCTTAACGGGACAGGGGGCAAACGGGGAGCTGTTTTTT,TRBD1,TRBJ2-2,16,-,TRBV7-3
CASSEGQGISPLHF,TGTGCCAGCAGCGAAGGACAGGGAATTTCACCCCTCCACTTT,TRBD1,TRBJ1-6,14,-,TRBV11-2
CASGRSNQPQHF,TGTGCCAGCGGGAGGTCCAATCAGCCCCAGCATTTT,-,TRBJ1-5,12,-,TRBV2
CASSLVPGGQYF,TGTGCCAGCAGCTTAGTACCTGGCGGGCAGTACTTC,-,TRBJ2-7,12,many,TRBV7-9
CASSTSRGGGSPLHF,TGTGCCAGCAGCACCTCCCGGGGGGGCGGTTCACCCCTCCACTTT,-,TRBJ1-6,15,-,TRBV11-2
CATSTGGGSSYNEQFF,TGTGCCACCAGCACTGGCGGGGGAAGCTCCTACAATGAGCAGTTCTTC,TRBD2,TRBJ2-1,16,few,TRBV15
CAIRNGTVLTGELFF,TGTGCCATCAGGAACGGGACAGTCCTTACCGGGGAGCTGTTTTTT,TRBD1,TRBJ2-2,15,few,TRBV10-3
CASSLRTLTDTQYF,TGTGCCAGCAGTTTAAGGACACTCACAGATACGCAGTATTTT,-,TRBJ2-3,14,-,TRBV27
CASSSDRSRYTDTQYF,TGTGCCAGCAGCTCTGACAGGTCCCGCTACACAGATACGCAGTATTTT,-,TRBJ2-3,16,once,TRBV5-6
CASSYSWQGYVDGYTF,TGTGCCAGCAGTTATTCCTGGCAGGGGTATGTCGATGGCTACACCTTC,-,TRBJ1-2,16,few,TRBV6-5
CAWSPRDRDNQPQHF,TGTGCCTGGAGTCCCCGGGACAGGGACAATCAGCCCCAGCATTTT,TRBD1,TRBJ1-5,15,-,TRBV30
CASSLAGTGELFF,TGTGCCAGCAGCTTAGCAGGGACCGGGGAGCTGTTTTTT,-,TRBJ2-2,13,-,TRBV5-4
CAWERGGVYGYTF,TGTGCCTGGGAAAGGGGGGGCGTCTATGGCTACACCTTC,-,TRBJ1-2,13,-,TRBV30
CASSPPGQEKLFF,TGTGCCAGTAGTCCCCCAGGGCAGGAAAAACTGTTTTTT,-,TRBJ1-4,13,-,TRBV19
CATPRGRDRGCKLKDSPLHF,TGTGCCACACCGCGGGGCCGGGACAGGGGTTGTAAATTGAAAGATTCACCCCTCCACTTT,TRBD1,TRBJ1-6,20,-,TRBV24-1
CASFSAGGGADTQYF,TGTGCCAGCTTTTCAGCGGGGGGCGGCGCAGATACGCAGTATTTT,TRBD2,TRBJ2-3,15,-,TRBV28
CVSMGGMNTEAFF,TGCGTCAGTATGGGAGGGATGAACACTGAAGCTTTCTTT,-,TRBJ1-1,13,-,TRBV4-1
CSVDGQLGYGYTF,TGCAGCGTTGATGGACAGCTAGGCTATGGCTACACCTTC,-,TRBJ1-2,13,-,TRBV29-1
CASRSAGEAFF,TGTGCCAGCAGATCCGCCGGGGAAGCTTTCTTT,-,TRBJ1-1,11,-,TRBV25-1
CASSLGASTDTQYF,TGCGCCAGCAGCTTAGGGGCTAGCACAGATACGCAGTATTTT,-,TRBJ2-3,14,-,TRBV5-1
CSASEVLNSPLHF,TGCAGTGCTAGTGAGGTCCTAAATTCACCCCTCCACTTT,-,TRBJ1-6,13,-,TRBV20-1
CASSLALLRNTEAFF,TGTGCCAGCAGCTTAGCGCTTCTTAGGAACACTGAAGCTTTCTTT,-,TRBJ1-1,15,-,TRBV7-2
CASSQDRQGAKEQFF,TGCGCCAGCAGCCAAGATAGGCAGGGGGCAAAGGAGCAGTTCTTC,TRBD1,TRBJ2-1,15,once,TRBV4-3
CASSPRTGGSEQYF,TGTGCCAGCAGCCCCCGGACAGGGGGCAGCGAGCAGTACTTC,TRBD1,TRBJ2-7,14,-,TRBV9
CASSGDFLVGTEAFF,TGTGCCAGTTCCGGGGATTTTTTAGTAGGGACTGAAGCTTTCTTT,-,TRBJ1-1,15,-,TRBV27
CASINVQGTYGYTF,TGTGCCAGCATCAACGTACAGGGAACCTATGGCTACACCTTC,-,TRBJ1-2,14,-,TRBV6-5